The T cell receptor beta chain under discussion was sequenced for a study of CD8+ T cells in alopecia areata. Extracted RNA was reverse transcribed, and the resulting cDNA served as sequencing template. Repertoires were generated with immunoSEQ multiplex PCR, while TCRdb's copy carries only in-frame clones and drops some. The sample has more than 90,000 clones; just under 60% are singletons. Treatment of the sample: oral pan-JAK inhibitor, 5-10 mg twice daily. The CDR3 runs 15 residues. Trimming removed 4 bases from V and 2 bases from J; junction bases left unmatched: 5. The germline CDR1 and CDR2 sequences are SGDLS and YYNGEE.

The chain recombines TRBV9 with TRBJ2-7, with 11 bases fitting TRBD2. The TCR sequence derives from a human donor with alopecia areata. The sample here was CD8+ T cells sorted from blood, taken at approximately week 60, from a patient treated with tofacitinib. Here the CDR3 reads CASSLGTSGTYEQYF. CDR3 in DNA: TGTGCCAGCAGCCTCGGGACTAGCGGAACCTACGAGCAGTACTTC.